Sequencing of this T cell receptor beta chain was carried out in a study of Tregs in tolerant kidney transplant recipients. CDR1 and CDR2 (germline): SGHTA, FQGNSA. The trim removed 0 bases at V and 4 bases at J, leaving 4 bases unmatched. The CDR3 runs 15 residues. The data were produced by immunoSEQ multiplex PCR, yet TCRdb's version contains in-frame clones alone and is incomplete. The table lists about 120,000 clones, around nine tenths of them singletons. Sequenced material: CD4+ T cells from blood. This receptor was identified in a human donor in good health. This chain uses TRBV7-2 with TRBJ2-7; TRBD1 matches 9 bases. For the CDR3, the DNA is TGTGCCAGCAGCTTAGCACTGGGACAGGGATACGAGCAGTACTTC. As protein: CASSLALGQGYEQYF.